This TCR beta chain was retrieved from a study of blood T cell repertoires in COVID-19. For the study at large: Sample material is recorded as cDNA or gDNA derived from T cells, B-cell-depleted T cells, or PBMCs.

Two negative PCRs, clearance, or symptom resolution had been documented for recovered Cohort 3 donors. The protocol was immunoSEQ multiplex PCR, while the TCRdb copy is restricted to in-frame clones and leaves out a portion. Here the sample spans some 350,000 clones, around 87% being singletons. V was trimmed by 6 bases and J by 6 bases, leaving 12 bases between them. The CDR3 runs 13 residues. Germline loops: CDR1 MNHEY, CDR2 SVGAGI. The receptor comes from a woman aged 30 to 39 who had recovered from COVID-19. The rearrangement links TRBV6-5 to TRBJ2-1, with D possibly matching TRBD2 (5 bases). The source material was PBMCs or T cells enriched from blood (not recorded which). As DNA, the CDR3 is TGTGCCAGCAGCCAGGACTCGTTCAATGAGCAGTTCTTC. Translation: CASSQDSFNEQFF.